This TCR beta chain was profiled in a study of shared clonotypes between healthy human individuals. The study, taken as a whole, reports: The study generally estimated greater richness for naive than memory subsets.

The V gene lost 3 bases and the J gene lost 0 bases, with 3 bases spanning the gap. The length of the CDR3 is 13 residues. Germline V gene data show CDR1 as LNHDA and CDR2 as SQIVND (reference sequence). Details on this clone: What it binds is not known. The sample has other DNA sequences that encode this CDR3 too.

The authors distributed each subset's genomic DNA evenly over several immunoSEQ plates. How the authors handled the data: Junction-only immunoSEQ data arrived without quality scores, meaning filtering differed. Sequenced by immunoSEQ multiplex PCR; TCRdb stores in-frame clones only, minus some. V and J calls and clone size are those listed in that table; D and trimming were worked out from the DNA. The data contain about 1.5 million clones, 95% to 99% of them singletons. The TCR sequence derives from a man aged 25 to 40 in good health. The chain carries TRBV19 and TRBJ1-5; D remains unclear. What was sequenced was naive CD4+ T cells sorted from blood. Specified subset: CD45RA+ positively selected. The CDR3 protein is CASSITSNQPQHF. Here the CDR3 DNA reads TGTGCCAGTAGTATCACTAGCAATCAGCCCCAGCATTTT.